This T cell receptor beta chain was observed in a study of T-cell memory formation after mild COVID-19. Study outcomes and limitations: A subset of responding clones appeared in pre-infection memory, suggesting cross-reactive memory joined. While clones contracting from day 15 to 85 were balanced between CD4 and CD8, later expanders leaned CD4+.

In this sample, this clonotype turned up many times. Its target is not known. The junction and the germline gene differ at one end; a read error may be behind it. This CDR3 has 15 residues. CDR1 is DFQATT, CDR2 SNEGSKA, per germline (reference sequence). TCRdb passed the 5' RACE reads through MiXCR, listing each CDR3 protein once. The data show about 350,000 distinct CDR3 sequences, around 15% seen once. The sequence came from a man between 18 and 29 years old who had mild COVID-19 (a few samples of this study predate the infection). Cell type and time point are not known. The sequenced sample was PBMCs or a T cell subset sorted from them (not recorded which). The V gene is TRBV20-1, the J gene TRBJ2-2, with 8 bases that match TRBD1. The CDR3: CSAGDPGTGRIGLFF. CDR3 in DNA: TGCAGTGCTGGAGACCCCGGGACAGGCCGGATAGGGCTGTTTTTT.